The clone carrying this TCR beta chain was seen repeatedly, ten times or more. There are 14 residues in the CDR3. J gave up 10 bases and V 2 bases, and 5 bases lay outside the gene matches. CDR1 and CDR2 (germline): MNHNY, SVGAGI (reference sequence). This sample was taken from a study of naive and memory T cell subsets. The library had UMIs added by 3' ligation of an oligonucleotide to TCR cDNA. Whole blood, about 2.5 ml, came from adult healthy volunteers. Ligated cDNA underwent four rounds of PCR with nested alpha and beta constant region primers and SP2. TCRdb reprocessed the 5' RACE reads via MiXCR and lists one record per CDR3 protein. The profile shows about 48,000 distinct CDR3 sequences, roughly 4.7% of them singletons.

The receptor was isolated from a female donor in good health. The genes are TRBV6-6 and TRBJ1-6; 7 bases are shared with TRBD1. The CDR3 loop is CASSYERGRSPLHF. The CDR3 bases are TGTGCCAGCAGTTACGAGAGGGGGCGCTCACCCCTCCACTTT.